This entry lists 22 T cell receptor beta chains sequenced from one sample in a study of OX40 agonist ivuxolimab in advanced cancers. Clones were sequenced by immunoSEQ multiplex PCR, and TCRdb holds only the in-frame ones, with some missing. The table shows roughly 100,000 clones, with roughly 84% occurring only once. The sample in question was CD4+ or CD8+ T cells sorted from blood, obtained in a trial of the OX40 agonist ivuxolimab. These receptors were taken from an adult with an advanced solid tumor such as melanoma, head and neck, liver or kidney cancer.

This clone was observed a single time. V is TRBV7-2 and J is TRBJ2-3; the D is unclear. V gave up 5 bases and J gave up 3 bases, with 0 bases separating them. Per the germline V gene, CDR1 is SGHTA and CDR2 is FQGNSA. The CDR3 is 10 residues long. CDR3 protein: CASSTDTQYF. In DNA, the CDR3 is TGTGCCAGCAGCACAGATACGCAGTATTTT.

This chain uses TRBV27 with TRBJ2-3, with D perhaps TRBD2 (6 bases). Germline lookup yields CDR1 MNHEY and CDR2 SMNVEV (reference sequence). The CDR3 length is 16 residues. Between the trimmed V and J ends, which lost 6 bases and 0 bases, there was a span of 16 bases. The CDR3 coding sequence is TGTGCCAGCAGCCAAACTAGCTTTTTCAGCACAGATACGCAGTATTTT. Its translation: CASSQTSFFSTDTQYF.

The chain uses TRBV19 and TRBJ2-1; 10 bases fit TRBD2. This CDR3 region has 15 residues. The V and J ends lost 7 bases and 7 bases, in that order; junction bases with no gene match: 10. Germline V gives CDR1 LNHDA, CDR2 SQIVND (reference sequence). The CDR3 here is CASMRLASGRNEQFF. The CDR3 nucleotides read TGTGCCAGTATGAGGCTGGCTAGCGGGAGAAATGAGCAGTTCTTC.

The J gene is TRBJ1-1, the V gene TRBV6-4; D gene ambiguous. Germline CDR1 reads MRHNA; CDR2 reads SNTAGT. The CDR3 runs 13 residues. V lost 4 bases, J lost 0 bases, and 6 bases lay in between. CDR3 sequence (DNA): TGTGCCAGCAGTGCTCGGCTGAACACTGAAGCTTTCTTT. It specifies CASSARLNTEAFF.

The chain recombines TRBV30 with TRBJ1-5, with D perhaps matching TRBD1 (6 bases). Trimming stripped 3 bases from V and 6 bases from J, with 18 bases between. Germline CDR1 and CDR2: GTSNPN and SVGIG (reference sequence). This CDR3 has 15 residues. The CDR3 is CAWSRGADRGQPQHF. In DNA, the CDR3 is TGTGCCTGGAGCAGGGGCGCCGATCGCGGTCAGCCCCAGCATTTT.

Points on this clone: Other DNA sequences in this sample translate to the same CDR3. This rearrangement joins TRBV18 to TRBJ2-7; D remains unclear. Trimming removed 3 bases at V and 3 bases at J, with 9 bases between. The CDR3 has 13 residues. Germline CDR1 and CDR2: KGHSH and LQKENI. The CDR3 DNA reads as TGTGCCAGCTCACCCGGACCGAGCTACGAGCAGTACTTC. This sequence encodes CASSPGPSYEQYF.

A word on this clone: Different DNA sequences within this sample yield the same CDR3. The chain combines TRBV14 with TRBJ2-7; TRBD1 aligns across 9 bases. The germline V gene encodes CDR1 SGHDN and CDR2 FVKESK. The CDR3 contains 15 residues. J was trimmed by 2 bases and V by 5 bases; bases with no gene match: 7. The CDR3 DNA reads as TGTGCCAGCAGCTTACGGACAGGGGTCCCCTACGAGCAGTACTTC. The encoded protein is CASSLRTGVPYEQYF.

This clone has a handful of counts. This chain links TRBV28 with TRBJ1-1; 7 bases are a match to TRBD1. Germline CDR1 MDHEN, CDR2 SYDVKM. Germline trimming cut 9 bases from V and 1 base from J; bases unmatched to any gene: 5. The CDR3 spans 13 residues. Written as DNA, the CDR3 is TGTGCCAGTAACGACAGGGCGAACACTGAAGCTTTCTTT. It translates to CASNDRANTEAFF.

In its sample, this clone was seen once. The chain links TRBV5-4 to TRBJ1-3; D is uncertain. V lost 1 base to trimming and J lost 0 bases, with 11 bases between them. The CDR3 contains 16 residues. The V gene's germline CDR1 is SGHNT and CDR2 YYREEE (reference sequence). CDR3 in amino acids: CASSLYGSLSGNTIYF. The CDR3 region has the DNA TGTGCCAGCAGCTTGTATGGGAGCCTCTCTGGAAACACCATATATTTT.

The CDR3 here is CATSSPGQGFYEQYF. Here the CDR3 DNA reads TGTGCCACCAGCAGCCCGGGACAGGGGTTCTACGAGCAGTACTTC. The V call is TRBV15, the J call TRBJ2-7; 10 positions agree with TRBD1. V was clipped by 3 bases and J by 3 bases; unmatched bases: 5. The CDR3 sequence is 15 residues long. From germline, CDR1 is LNHNV and CDR2 YYDKDF (reference sequence).

This clone has just a few counts. The gene calls are TRBV11-3 and TRBJ2-2, with TRBD1 matching over 11 bases. Looked up from germline, CDR1 is SGHNT and CDR2 is YENEEA. The V segment lost 8 bases and the J segment 1 base; nucleotides outside the gene matches: 0. The CDR3 extends over 14 amino acids. The CDR3: CASGTGGNTGELFF. CDR3 sequence (DNA): TGTGCCAGCGGGACAGGGGGGAACACCGGGGAGCTGTTTTTT.

This chain links TRBV10-1 with TRBJ2-7; TRBD1 matches 8 bases. The CDR3 covers 13 residues. Per the germline V gene, CDR1 is WNHNN and CDR2 is SYGVQD (reference sequence). The J segment lost 6 bases and the V segment lost 5 bases, leaving 6 bases of the junction unmatched. CDR3 region: CASSSTGDGEQYF. Written as DNA, the CDR3 is TGCGCCAGCAGTTCGACAGGGGATGGCGAGCAGTACTTC.

V usage is TRBV18 and J usage is TRBJ2-7; possibly TRBD1 for D (5 bases). CDR1 is KGHSH and CDR2 is LQKENI in the germline V gene. Trimming took 2 bases from V and 5 from J, leaving 19 bases between them. The CDR3 is 16 residues long. As DNA, the CDR3 is TGTGCCAGCTCACCAAGGCACTCCTGGGGCGGTAACGAGCAGTACTTC. It translates to CASSPRHSWGGNEQYF.

This chain joins TRBV30 and TRBJ1-4; D unresolved. Germline CDR1 and CDR2: GTSNPN and SVGIG (reference sequence). The V end lost 5 bases, the J end lost 7 bases, and 11 bases lay between the germline ends. This CDR3 has 12 residues. Here the CDR3 DNA reads TGTGCCTGGTCACCGGTCGGTGAAAAACTGTTTTTT. Its translation: CAWSPVGEKLFF. Full variable domain (remainder filled in from reference TRBV30 and TRBJ1-4): SQTIHQWPATLVQPVGSPLSLECTVEGTSNPNLYWYRQAAGRGLQLLFYSVGIGQISSEVPQNLSASRPQDRQFILSSKKLLLSDSGFYLCAWSPVGEKLFFGSGTQLSVL.

This clone has only one observation. V and J are TRBV27 and TRBJ2-1; maybe TRBD2 (5 bases). V lost 4 bases and J lost 6, with 19 bases in between. The CDR3 contains 16 residues. Germline CDR1 is MNHEY and CDR2 is SMNVEV (reference sequence). CDR3 in amino acids: CASSSSGRGSPNEQFF. DNA of the CDR3: TGTGCCAGCAGTTCCTCGGGGAGAGGGTCTCCCAATGAGCAGTTCTTC.

This clone was seen more than once but under ten times. The chain recombines TRBV7-9 with TRBJ2-1; D call uncertain. The CDR3 length is 14 residues. The V and J ends lost 2 bases and 6 bases respectively, with 11 bases between them. Germline V gene sequence: CDR1 SEHNR, CDR2 FQNEAQ (reference sequence). DNA of the CDR3: TGTGCCAGCAGCTTAAACGGCGGAAGCAATGAGCAGTTCTTC. It specifies CASSLNGGSNEQFF.

V usage is TRBV19 and J usage is TRBJ2-7, with TRBD2 identical over 9 bases. The V and J ends lost 4 bases and 4 bases, in that order; junction bases with no gene match: 5. This CDR3 contains 14 residues. Germline assignment: CDR1 LNHDA and CDR2 SQIVND (reference sequence). CDR3 nucleotide sequence: TGTGCCAGTAGTACGGCGGGAGGGCCTTACGAGCAGTACTTC. Its translation is CASSTAGGPYEQYF.

V is TRBV28 and J is TRBJ1-1, with D possibly matching TRBD1 (5 bases). V was cut by 5 bases and J by 10 bases, with 14 bases left in between. Germline V gene data show CDR1 as MDHEN and CDR2 as SYDVKM. The CDR3 has 12 residues. The CDR3 bases are TGTGCCAGCAGTCTACAGGCCGAGGGAGCTTTCTTT. This sequence encodes CASSLQAEGAFF.

The chain couples TRBV7-6 to TRBJ2-5; unclear D gene. The CDR3 extends over 16 amino acids. The germline gives CDR1 SGHVS, CDR2 FNYEAQ. Trimming removed 4 bases from V and 2 bases from J, with 17 bases in between. CDR3 sequence: CASSSFRRTRQETQYF. DNA of the CDR3: TGTGCCAGCAGCTCGTTCAGGAGAACCCGTCAAGAGACCCAGTACTTC.

The V gene is TRBV19, the J gene TRBJ1-2, with a weak D call TRBD1 (5 bases). The germline V gene has CDR1 LNHDA and CDR2 SQIVND (reference sequence). CDR3 length: 15 amino acids. V was cut by 4 bases and J by 8 bases, with 20 bases left in between. The CDR3 bases are TGTGCCAGTAGTAAGCAGGTCAGGGAAGCTGCCGGCTACACCTTC. Its protein product is CASSKQVREAAGYTF. Full variable domain (missing parts from reference TRBV19 and TRBJ1-2): DGGITQSPKYLFRKEGQNVTLSCEQNLNHDAMYWYRQDPGQGLRLIYYSQIVNDFQKGDIAEGYSVSREKKESFPLTVTSAQKNPTAFYLCASSKQVREAAGYTFGSGTRLTVV.

The chain employs TRBV30 and TRBJ2-6; a possible D gene is TRBD1 (6 bases). The ends were cut back, 5 bases at V and 0 bases at J, with 14 bases in the middle. Germline CDR1 GTSNPN, CDR2 SVGIG (reference sequence). CDR3 length equals 16 residues. CDR3 sequence reads: CAWRQELLSGANVLTF. For the CDR3, the DNA is TGTGCCTGGCGACAGGAACTGCTCTCTGGGGCCAACGTCCTGACTTTC.

This clone has just one count. V usage is TRBV5-1 and J usage is TRBJ1-1, with D unresolved. The CDR3 totals 13 residues. V lost 2 bases to trimming and J lost 5 bases, with 10 bases between them. Looked up from germline, CDR1 is SGHRS and CDR2 is YFSETQ. The CDR3 is CASSFEGFTEAFF. The CDR3 region has the DNA TGCGCCAGCAGCTTCGAAGGGTTTACTGAAGCTTTCTTT.